The present T cell receptor (beta chain) was sequenced within a study of blood T cell repertoires in COVID-19. Study at large: COVID-19 samples from acute and convalescent phases originated in the United States, Italy and Spain.

Here immunoSEQ multiplex PCR was the method, and the copy in TCRdb shows in-frame clones only, minus some. Of about 290,000 clones listed, approximately 80% are singletons. This sequence originates from a woman aged 50 to 65 with active or convalescent COVID-19. Sequencing was performed on peripheral blood.

The chain's CDR3 is CASTKGQGANNSPLHF. Here the CDR3 DNA reads TGTGCCAGTACGAAAGGACAGGGCGCTAATAATTCACCCCTCCACTTT. V gene TRBV19 combines with J gene TRBJ1-6; 8 bases map to TRBD1. The V segment lost 7 bases and the J segment 5 bases; nucleotides outside the gene matches: 10. Germline CDR1 reads LNHDA; CDR2 reads SQIVND (reference sequence). The CDR3 spans 16 residues. Drawing the rest from reference TRBV19 and TRBJ1-6, the complete variable domain is DGGITQSPKYLFRKEGQNVTLSCEQNLNHDAMYWYRQDPGQGLRLIYYSQIVNDFQKGDIAEGYSVSREKKESFPLTVTSAQKNPTAFYLCASTKGQGANNSPLHFGNGTRLTVT.